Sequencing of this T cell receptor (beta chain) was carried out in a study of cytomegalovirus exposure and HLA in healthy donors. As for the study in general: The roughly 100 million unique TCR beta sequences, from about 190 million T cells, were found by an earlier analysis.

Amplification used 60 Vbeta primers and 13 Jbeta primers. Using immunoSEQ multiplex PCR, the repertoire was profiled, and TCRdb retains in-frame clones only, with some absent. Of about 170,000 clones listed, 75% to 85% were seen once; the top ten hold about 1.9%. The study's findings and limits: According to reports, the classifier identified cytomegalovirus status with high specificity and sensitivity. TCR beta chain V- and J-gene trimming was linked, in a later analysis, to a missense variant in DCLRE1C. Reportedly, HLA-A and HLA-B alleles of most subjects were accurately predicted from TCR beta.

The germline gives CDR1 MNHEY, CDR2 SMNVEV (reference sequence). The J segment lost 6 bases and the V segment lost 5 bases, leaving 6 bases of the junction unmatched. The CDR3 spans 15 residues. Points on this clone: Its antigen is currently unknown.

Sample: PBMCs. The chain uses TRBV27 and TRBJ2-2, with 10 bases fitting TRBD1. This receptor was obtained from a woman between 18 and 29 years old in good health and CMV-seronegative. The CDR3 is CASSPGTGVPGELFF. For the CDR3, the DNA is TGTGCCAGCAGTCCCGGGACAGGGGTCCCCGGGGAGCTGTTTTTT.